Below are 13 T cell receptor beta chains sequenced from a single sample in a study of blood T cell repertoires in COVID-19. Profiled with immunoSEQ multiplex PCR; TCRdb holds only in-frame clones, not every one. Of some 100,000 clones in the sample, almost 90% were seen once. The sequenced sample consisted of peripheral blood. The receptors derive from a man aged 45 to 65 with COVID-19, enrolled during active disease.

The rearrangement links TRBV6-5 to TRBJ1-5; 9 bases are shared with TRBD1. CDR3 size: 15 residues. Germline CDR1 and CDR2: MNHEY and SVGAGI. V shed 6 bases, J shed 6 bases, and the junction held 9 bases outside the gene matches. CDR3 coding DNA: TGTGCCAGCAGGCCCGGGACAGGGACCGGTCAGCCCCAGCATTTT. Its translation is CASRPGTGTGQPQHF.

The CDR3 sequence: CASSEAETTYGYTF. Written as DNA, the CDR3 is TGTGCCAGCAGTGAAGCGGAGACGACCTATGGCTACACCTTC. The chain joins TRBV2 to TRBJ1-2, with D uncertain. V was shortened by 0 bases and J by 4 bases, with 9 bases between the two germline ends. CDR3 length: 14 residues. Germline values: CDR1 SNHLY, CDR2 FYNNEI.

J is TRBJ1-3 and V is TRBV6-1; 8 bases are shared with TRBD1. The CDR3 covers 17 residues. V lost 4 bases to trimming and J lost 2 bases; unmatched junction nucleotides: 10. Germline CDR1 and CDR2: MNHNS and SASEGT. CDR3 DNA: TGTGCCAGCAGTGCTTACAGGGGGAAACTAACTGGAAACACCATATATTTT. It codes for CASSAYRGKLTGNTIYF.

This rearrangement joins TRBV14 to TRBJ2-1; 8 bases match TRBD2. CDR1 and CDR2 from the germline V gene are SGHDN and FVKESK. The CDR3 loop spans 15 amino acids. V was clipped by 4 bases and J by 9 bases; unmatched bases: 11. CDR3 in amino acids: CASSPLAAFQSEQFF. The CDR3 DNA reads TGTGCCAGCAGCCCACTAGCGGCCTTTCAAAGTGAGCAGTTCTTC.

V usage is TRBV6-5 and J usage is TRBJ1-1; maybe TRBD1 (5 bases). The CDR3 spans 14 residues. Deletions cut 2 bases from V and 4 bases from J, with 11 bases between. Germline V gene data show CDR1 as MNHEY and CDR2 as SVGAGI. CDR3 amino acids: CASSYRRRATEAFF. CDR3 bases: TGTGCCAGCAGTTACCGCCGCAGGGCCACTGAAGCTTTCTTT.

CDR3 DNA: TGTGCCACCAGCAGAGAACAGTTTAGCAATCAGCCCCAGCATTTT. It codes for CATSREQFSNQPQHF. The chain is built from TRBV15 and TRBJ1-5; no reliable D call. Trimming cost V 0 bases and J 0 bases, with 6 bases left between them. The CDR3 loop spans 15 amino acids. The germline CDR1 and CDR2 sequences are LNHNV and YYDKDF (reference sequence).

The gene calls are TRBV19 and TRBJ1-2; 11 nucleotides match TRBD1. The CDR3 is made up of 15 amino acids. Germline CDR1 and CDR2: LNHDA and SQIVND (reference sequence). V lost 7 bases and J lost 6; bases outside the gene matches: 10. The chain's CDR3 is CASNPGTGGGNGYTF. CDR3 nucleotides: TGTGCCAGTAACCCAGGGACAGGGGGAGGTAATGGCTACACCTTC.

The chain links TRBV18 to TRBJ1-1, with a tentative D call TRBD1 (6 bases). The CDR3 is made up of 13 amino acids. V lost 4 bases and J 3 bases, leaving 9 bases between the germline ends. Germline V gene sequence: CDR1 KGHSH, CDR2 LQKENI. The CDR3 sequence is CASSQHRDTEAFF. CDR3 nucleotides: TGTGCCAGCTCACAACACAGGGACACTGAAGCTTTCTTT.

The chain combines TRBV28 with TRBJ1-2; TRBD1 matches at 7 bases. This CDR3 is 13 amino acids long. CDR1 MDHEN and CDR2 SYDVKM come from the germline V gene. V was clipped by 5 bases and J by 4 bases; unmatched bases: 4. The CDR3 loop reads CASSPGQPYGYTF. CDR3 bases: TGTGCCAGCAGTCCGGGACAGCCCTATGGCTACACCTTC.

This chain connects TRBV6-5 to TRBJ2-1; D perhaps matches TRBD2 (5 bases). The V end lost 6 bases, the J end lost 0 bases, and 12 bases lay between the germline ends. The CDR3 contains 15 residues. CDR1 and CDR2 from the germline V gene are MNHEY and SVGAGI. The CDR3 spells CASSELAHSYNEQFF. CDR3 bases: TGTGCCAGCAGCGAGCTAGCTCACTCCTACAATGAGCAGTTCTTC.

This clone was found a few times. This chain connects TRBV5-1 to TRBJ1-2, with unresolved D. The CDR3 is 13 amino acids. Germline V gene data show CDR1 as SGHRS and CDR2 as YFSETQ. The V end was cut by 2 bases, the J end by 3 bases, with 8 bases between. For the CDR3, the DNA is TGCGCCAGCAGCTTAACGCGTGACTATGGCTACACCTTC. It translates to CASSLTRDYGYTF.

As DNA, the CDR3 is TGCGCCAGCAGCCAAGAAAGGGGCCCATTGGTCTACACCTTC. This translates into CASSQERGPLVYTF. The chain joins TRBV4-3 to TRBJ1-2, with D possibly TRBD1 on 5 matching bases. CDR3 length: 14 amino acids. Trimming cost V 0 bases and J 10 bases, with 15 bases left between them. Per the germline V gene, CDR1 is LGHNA and CDR2 is YSLEER.

This clone was seen only once. This chain links TRBV3-1 (or the pseudogene TRBV3-2) with TRBJ1-6; D unresolved. Trimming pared 0 bases from V and 10 bases from J, leaving 7 bases between. The V gene's germline CDR1 is LGHDT and CDR2 YNNKEL (reference sequence). CDR3 length: 13 amino acids. CDR3 loop: CASSQDHGSPLHF. CDR3 DNA: TGTGCCAGCAGCCAAGATCACGGGTCACCCCTCCACTTT.